These T cell receptor beta chains were read from a single sample in a study of T cell repertoires in cytomegalovirus infection. Each CDR3 protein is one row after TCRdb ran MiXCR on the reads. The sample holds 510,000 or so distinct CDR3 sequences, 26% seen once. Sequenced: PBMCs. All receptors derive from a human donor in good health (CMV status not recorded). Some clones in this sample may be carry-over from other donors' samples. Both conserved end residues are part of each CDR3. D genes are given only for firm matches. Only some rows state a clone size, as once, few, many or a class for expanded clones.

abundance: many
j_gene: TRBJ2-5
d_gene: .
v_gene: TRBV6-5
CDR3nt: TGTGCCAGCAGTTACAACCAAGAGACCCAGTACTTC
CDR3aa: CASSYNQETQYF

abundance: few
j_gene: TRBJ2-1
d_gene: .
v_gene: TRBV5-1
CDR3nt: TGCGCCAGCAGCGAAGGGAGCGGCCACAATGAGCAGTTCTTC
CDR3aa: CASSEGSGHNEQFF

abundance: many
j_gene: TRBJ2-7
d_gene: TRBD2
v_gene: TRBV5-1
CDR3nt: TGTGCCAGCAGCTCGGGACTAGCGGGTGAGCAGTACTTC
CDR3aa: CASSSGLAGEQYF

abundance: .
j_gene: TRBJ2-7
d_gene: TRBD2
v_gene: TRBV27
CDR3nt: TGTGCCAGCAGTTTCTGGGGTTCAGCGGGAGCCTCCTACGAGCAGTACTTC
CDR3aa: CASSFWGSAGASYEQYF

abundance: .
j_gene: TRBJ2-3
d_gene: TRBD2
v_gene: TRBV24-1
CDR3nt: TGTGCCACCAGTGATCCAACGGGACTAGGGACCGATACGCAGTATTTT
CDR3aa: CATSDPTGLGTDTQYF

abundance: .
j_gene: TRBJ2-1
d_gene: .
v_gene: TRBV7-3
CDR3nt: TGTGCCAGCAGCTCTGAGAACCGTGAGCAGTTCTTC
CDR3aa: CASSSENREQFF

abundance: .
j_gene: TRBJ2-1
d_gene: .
v_gene: TRBV6-2/TRBV6-3
CDR3nt: TGTGCCAGCAGTTACCTCTTGAGCGTTGAGCAGTTCTTC
CDR3aa: CASSYLLSVEQFF

abundance: .
j_gene: TRBJ2-2
d_gene: .
v_gene: TRBV12-3/TRBV12-4
CDR3nt: TGTGCCAGCAGTACCGTTCTCAAACCAAGCGGGGAGCTGTTTTTT
CDR3aa: CASSTVLKPSGELFF

abundance: many
j_gene: TRBJ2-1
d_gene: TRBD2
v_gene: TRBV6-1
CDR3nt: TGTGCCAGCAGGAAGGACCCCGGGACTAGCCTCGTCTTC
CDR3aa: CASRKDPGTSLVF

abundance: few
j_gene: TRBJ2-1
d_gene: .
v_gene: TRBV5-6
CDR3nt: TGTGCCAGCAGCTTCCCCCCCAGCTCCTACAATGAGCAGTTCTTC
CDR3aa: CASSFPPSSYNEQFF

abundance: many
j_gene: TRBJ2-7
d_gene: .
v_gene: TRBV7-2
CDR3nt: TGTGCCAGCAGCTTGGGCAGATCTGCCTACGAGCAGTACTTC
CDR3aa: CASSLGRSAYEQYF

abundance: once
j_gene: TRBJ2-7
d_gene: .
v_gene: TRBV28
CDR3nt: TGTGCCAGCAGTGCACGAGGGAACTCCTGGAGAGACTACGAGCAGTACTTC
CDR3aa: CASSARGNSWRDYEQYF

abundance: few
j_gene: TRBJ2-1
d_gene: TRBD2
v_gene: TRBV24-1
CDR3nt: TGTGCCACCTTTAGCGGGAGAGAAGGTGAGCAGTTCTTC
CDR3aa: CATFSGREGEQFF

abundance: many
j_gene: TRBJ1-1
d_gene: .
v_gene: TRBV6-2/TRBV6-3
CDR3nt: TGTGCCAGCAGTTACTCGCAGAACTGGGGGTGGACTGAAGCTTTCTTT
CDR3aa: CASSYSQNWGWTEAFF

abundance: .
j_gene: TRBJ2-2
d_gene: TRBD2
v_gene: TRBV11-2
CDR3nt: TGTGCCAGCCCCTTAGCGGGAGTGGACGGGGAGCTGTTTTTT
CDR3aa: CASPLAGVDGELFF

abundance: many
j_gene: TRBJ2-1
d_gene: TRBD1
v_gene: TRBV11-1
CDR3nt: TGTGCCAGCATCCCGACGGCAGGGGGACCGGGGCAGTTCTTC
CDR3aa: CASIPTAGGPGQFF

abundance: many
j_gene: TRBJ1-1
d_gene: .
v_gene: TRBV6-2/TRBV6-3
CDR3nt: TGTGCCAGCAGCCTCATCGACAGAAAAGAAGCTTTCTTT
CDR3aa: CASSLIDRKEAFF